A selection of T cell receptor beta chains follows, all from one sample in a study of prognosis after radiotherapy for stage I lung cancer. A single record per CDR3 protein comes from TCRdb applying MiXCR to the multiplex PCR reads. The top ten clones hold 33% of a sample with 20,000 to 25,000 distinct CDR3 sequences, approximately 45% of them seen once. The sample in question was PBMCs, obtained before or after stereotactic body radiation therapy (not recorded which). The receptors derive from a donor over 45 with non-small cell lung cancer. Each CDR3 is given with its conserved first and last residue. D genes are given only for firm matches. Size is stated for part of the rows, as once, few or many counts, or as a class when the clone is expanded.

>11|TRBJ1-1|.|.|TRBV2
TGTGCCACTGGGGGAGACACTGAAGCTTTCTTT
CATGGDTEAFF
>15|TRBJ2-1|many|TRBD2|TRBV4-3
TGCGCCAGCAGCCACTCGCGCGGACTAGATAATGAGCAGTTCTTC
CASSHSRGLDNEQFF
>18|TRBJ2-1|.|.|TRBV28
TGTGCCAGCAGTCCCTACAAGTCTACTAACTATGGCTACAATGAGCAGTTCTTC
CASSPYKSTNYGYNEQFF
>15|TRBJ1-4|many|.|TRBV24-1
TGTGCCACCAGTGATTTGCTTGTGTTCAATGAAAAACTGTTTTTT
CATSDLLVFNEKLFF
>15|TRBJ2-3|.|.|TRBV6-2/TRBV6-3
TGTCCCAGCTCTTCCCGGGACGACCTCACAGATACGCAGTATTTT
CPSSSRDDLTDTQYF
>16|TRBJ1-1|many|.|TRBV7-9
TGTGCAGTAGGGAGCAGGGCATTATTAGGGAACACTGAAGCTTTCTTT
CAVGSRALLGNTEAFF
>15|TRBJ1-2|many|.|TRBV9
TGTGCCAGCAGCGTAGGAGTCCCAGGGACATCCGGCTACACCTTC
CASSVGVPGTSGYTF
>13|TRBJ1-5|many|.|TRBV6-5
TGTGCCAGCAGTTACACAGGGTATCAGCCCCAGCATTTT
CASSYTGYQPQHF
>15|TRBJ1-6|.|.|TRBV19
TGTGCCAGTACTCTGACAGACCCGGTCCATTCACCCCTCCACTTT
CASTLTDPVHSPLHF
>15|TRBJ2-7|medium-sized|TRBD2|TRBV11-2
TGTGCCAGCAGCCTCACTGGCGGGAGGAGCCACGAGCAGTACTTC
CASSLTGGRSHEQYF
>12|TRBJ1-1|.|.|TRBV28
TGTGCCAGCAGTTTGGTCGGGGGGAGAGCTTTCTTT
CASSLVGGRAFF
>14|TRBJ2-3|.|TRBD1|TRBV27
TGTGCCAGCAGTCTTTGGACAGGGTCAGATACGCAGTATTTT
CASSLWTGSDTQYF
>16|TRBJ2-3|.|.|TRBV7-2
TGTGCCAGCAGGTCGCTTTTAGCGGCCCTCACAGATACGCAGTATTTT
CASRSLLAALTDTQYF
>12|TRBJ2-7|medium-sized|.|TRBV2
TGTGCCAGCAGTGAATCCAGTACTCGGGGGTACTTC
CASSESSTRGYF
>12|TRBJ1-5|many|.|TRBV7-2
TGTGCCAGCAGCTTCAGGGATCAGCCCCAGCATTTT
CASSFRDQPQHF
>19|TRBJ2-6|.|.|TRBV7-9
TGTGCCAGCAGCTTAGCGTGGACAGGGACTAGCTCTGGGGCCAACCTCCTGACTTTC
CASSLAWTGTSSGANLLTF
>15|TRBJ2-4|.|TRBD2|TRBV7-9
TGTGCCAGCAGCTTCCGGGGGGATGCCAAAAACATTAAGTACTTC
CASSFRGDAKNIKYF
>12|TRBJ1-2|.|TRBD1|TRBV20-1
TGCAGTGCTGCAGGGGGCGACTATGGCTACACCTTC
CSAAGGDYGYTF
>17|TRBJ1-3|.|.|TRBV5-1
TGCGCCAGCAGCTTGAGTGGGACGGGGGGCTCTGGAAACACCATATATTTT
CASSLSGTGGSGNTIYF
>12|TRBJ1-1|once|.|TRBV6-4
TGTGCCAGCAGGACTAGCCTCCGTGAAGCTTTCTTT
CASRTSLREAFF
>13|TRBJ2-7|.|TRBD2|TRBV6-1
TGTGCCAGCGGGGAGGGGAACTCCTACGAGCAGTACTTC
CASGEGNSYEQYF
>13|TRBJ2-1|.|.|TRBV12-3/TRBV12-4
TGTGCCAGCAGAAAGTACGGGGGCAATGAGCAGTTCTTC
CASRKYGGNEQFF
>14|TRBJ1-1|.|TRBD1|TRBV20-1
TGCAGTGCTAGAGATCACAGGGGGAACACTGAAGCTTTCTTT
CSARDHRGNTEAFF
>13|TRBJ1-2|.|.|TRBV12-3/TRBV12-4
TGTGCCAGCAGAACCCAGTTTGGGGTTTGCTACACCTTC
CASRTQFGVCYTF
>15|TRBJ1-2|.|.|TRBV12-3/TRBV12-4
TGTGCCAGCAGCTCTACAGGGACGGTAGTCCACGGCTGCACCTTC
CASSSTGTVVHGCTF
>14|TRBJ1-2|medium-sized|TRBD1|TRBV2
TGTGCCAGCGAAACCGGGACAGGGATCTATGGCTACACCTTC
CASETGTGIYGYTF
>15|TRBJ2-6|.|.|TRBV19
TGTGCCAGTAGTAATATGGCGGCCGGGGCCAACGTCCTGACTTTC
CASSNMAAGANVLTF
>14|TRBJ1-5|many|TRBD1|TRBV19
TGTGCCAGCGGTGACAGGGTGGGGAATCAGCCCCAGCATTTT
CASGDRVGNQPQHF
>18|TRBJ2-2|.|TRBD2|TRBV7-9
TGTGCCAGCAGAACGGGGACTAGCGGGGGGGCCGACGGCGGGGAGCTGTTTTTT
CASRTGTSGGADGGELFF
>15|TRBJ2-3|.|TRBD2|TRBV20-1
TGCAGTGCTAGAGGATGGCGGGAGGGCGCAGATACGCAGTATTTT
CSARGWREGADTQYF
>13|TRBJ1-2|many|.|TRBV5-5
TGTGCCAGCAGCTTGACAGTTTTCTATGGCTACACCTTC
CASSLTVFYGYTF
>15|TRBJ2-5|many|.|TRBV5-1
TGCGCCAGCAGCTTTATGATAGGGGACCAAGAGACCCAGTACTTC
CASSFMIGDQETQYF
>14|TRBJ1-2|.|.|TRBV6-5
TGTTCCAGCATTTACTCGCGGGGGGCGGGAGGCTACACCTTC
CSSIYSRGAGGYTF
>15|TRBJ2-7|many|TRBD2|TRBV7-2
TGTGCCAGCAGCGCCCCAGCGGGGGTTAGTGGGGAGCAGTACTTC
CASSAPAGVSGEQYF
>14|TRBJ2-2|many|.|TRBV29-1
TGCAGCGTTGTCTCTTACGGAAACACCGGGGAGCTGTTTTTT
CSVVSYGNTGELFF
>13|TRBJ1-2|medium-sized|.|TRBV12-3/TRBV12-4
TGTGCCAGCAGTTCACAGGGCTATTATGGCTACACCTTC
CASSSQGYYGYTF
>14|TRBJ1-5|many|.|TRBV2
TGTGCCAGCAGTGGACAGGTTAGCAATCAGCCCCAGCATTTT
CASSGQVSNQPQHF
>14|TRBJ2-2|.|.|TRBV20-1
TGCAGTGCCGCAAGGGCAGCACACACCGTGGAGCTGTTTTTT
CSAARAAHTVELFF
>12|TRBJ2-2|few|.|TRBV2
TGTGCCAGCAGTGTGTACACAGAGGAGCTGTTTTTT
CASSVYTEELFF
>15|TRBJ2-1|many|TRBD2|TRBV5-6
TGTGCCAGCAGCTCCACGCGGGAGTTTCACAATGAGCAGTTCTTC
CASSSTREFHNEQFF
>16|TRBJ1-2|.|.|TRBV11-2
TGTGCCAGCAGCTTAGACGGGGTCACAGTGGTTTATGGCTACACCTTC
CASSLDGVTVVYGYTF
>15|TRBJ2-3|once|.|TRBV2
TGTGCCATTACCATAGCGGTAGGCGGCTCAGATACGCAGTATTTT
CAITIAVGGSDTQYF
>12|TRBJ1-2|.|.|TRBV12-3/TRBV12-4
TGTGCCAGCAGTCTCGGACTGCGGGGCTACACCTTC
CASSLGLRGYTF
>16|TRBJ1-6|.|TRBD1|TRBV27
TGTGCCAGCAGTCGGGACAGGCTTCCTTATAATTCACCCCTCCACTTT
CASSRDRLPYNSPLHF
>14|TRBJ2-3|.|TRBD1|TRBV7-7
TGTGCTAGCAGCCCCACAGGGGGCGCAGATACGCAGTATTTT
CASSPTGGADTQYF
>15|TRBJ1-2|many|.|TRBV28
TGTGCCAGCAGCCCGCTTTTTATGGGGAGCTATGGCTACACCTTC
CASSPLFMGSYGYTF
>18|TRBJ1-1|many|TRBD1|TRBV2
TGTGCCAGCAGGTACCCACAGGGGGGACTCGGTATGAACACTGAAGCTTTCTTT
CASRYPQGGLGMNTEAFF
>13|TRBJ1-2|many|.|TRBV4-3
TGCGCCAGCAGCCAAGAATTACAGTATGGCTACACCTTC
CASSQELQYGYTF
>16|TRBJ1-3|many|.|TRBV7-6
TGTGCCAGCAGCTTAAATCGGGGGGACGCTGGAAACACCATATATTTT
CASSLNRGDAGNTIYF
>15|TRBJ1-1|many|.|TRBV4-2
TGTGCCAGCAGCTTATCCTTGGGTCTTCTCACTGAAGCTTTCTTT
CASSLSLGLLTEAFF
>14|TRBJ1-2|many|.|TRBV11-2
TGTGCCAGCAGCTTAGATGTGGGCCAGTATGGCTACACCTTC
CASSLDVGQYGYTF
>15|TRBJ2-3|.|.|TRBV7-3
TGTGCCAGCAGCGCTACAGCGACCGTCACAGATACGCAGTATTTT
CASSATATVTDTQYF
>17|TRBJ1-2|.|TRBD1|TRBV12-3/TRBV12-4
TGTGCCAGCAGTTTGGGTTTGGAACAGGGGAAGTTTTATGGCTACACCTTC
CASSLGLEQGKFYGYTF
>13|TRBJ1-2|once|.|TRBV18
TGTGCCAGCTCACCACCTCAGCGGAAGGGCTACACCTTC
CASSPPQRKGYTF
>16|TRBJ2-2|many|.|TRBV9
TGTGCCAGCAGCGTATCCCTGAATAAGCTCACCGGGGAGCTGTTTTTT
CASSVSLNKLTGELFF
>15|TRBJ2-2|once|TRBD1|TRBV6-1
TGTGCCAGCAGTGAAGGGACAGGCGTTTCCGGGGAGCTGTTTTTT
CASSEGTGVSGELFF
>16|TRBJ2-3|many|TRBD2|TRBV18
TGTGCCAGCTCACCACGTCCACGGGGGGGTGCAGATACGCAGTATTTT
CASSPRPRGGADTQYF